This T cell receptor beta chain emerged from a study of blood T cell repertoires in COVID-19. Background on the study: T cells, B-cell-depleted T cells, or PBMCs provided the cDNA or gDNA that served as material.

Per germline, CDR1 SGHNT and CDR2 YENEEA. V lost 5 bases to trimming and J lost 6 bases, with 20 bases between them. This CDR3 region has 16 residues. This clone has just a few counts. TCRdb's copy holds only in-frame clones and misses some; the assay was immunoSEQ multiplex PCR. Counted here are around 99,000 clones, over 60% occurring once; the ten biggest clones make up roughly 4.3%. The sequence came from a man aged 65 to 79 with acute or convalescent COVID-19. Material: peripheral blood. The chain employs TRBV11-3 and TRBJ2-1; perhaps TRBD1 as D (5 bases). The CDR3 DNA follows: TGTGCCAGCAGCCCTCAGACGGACACTCAAGGCAATGAGCAGTTCTTC. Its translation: CASSPQTDTQGNEQFF.